Presented here are 7 T cell receptor beta chains from one specimen sequenced in a study of T cell responses to AZD1222 COVID-19 vaccine. TCRdb's table, derived via immunoSEQ multiplex PCR, lists solely in-frame clones and lacks some. The sample shows some 130,000 clones, 75% to 95% of them seen only once. Sequenced material: peripheral blood, taken on day 0 of AZD1222 vaccination. The receptor source for this set is an adult in good health.

This chain joins TRBV7-2 and TRBJ1-3, with D hard to call. This CDR3 spans 15 amino acids. Between the trimmed V and J ends, which lost 8 bases and 2 bases, there was a span of 16 bases. The germline V gene has CDR1 SGHTA and CDR2 FQGNSA. The CDR3 DNA sequence: TGTGCCAGCGCCCCCTCTGTGACTACTGGAAACACCATATATTTT. This codes for CASAPSVTTGNTIYF.

This clone was detected a few times. The genes are TRBV5-4 and TRBJ2-7, with D possibly TRBD2 on 6 matching bases. CDR1 and CDR2 (germline): SGHNT, YYREEE (reference sequence). Trimming took 7 bases from V and 7 from J, leaving 6 bases between them. The CDR3 loop spans 9 amino acids. The CDR3: CASGGEQYF. The CDR3 DNA sequence: TGTGCCAGCGGGGGGGAGCAGTACTTC.

CDR3 protein: CAISRESGNTIYF. CDR3 in DNA: TGTGCCATCTCCAGGGAGTCTGGAAACACCATATATTTT. The chain uses TRBV7-9 and TRBJ1-3; D possibly corresponds to TRBD1 (5 bases). Trimming shortened V by 10 bases and J by 1 base, and 11 bases separated the two germline ends. CDR1 SEHNR and CDR2 FQNEAQ come from the germline V gene (reference sequence). The CDR3 consists of 13 residues.

J is TRBJ2-5 and V is TRBV28; 10 nucleotides agree with TRBD1. Germline CDR1 MDHEN, CDR2 SYDVKM. CDR3 length: 20 amino acids. V lost 5 bases to trimming and J lost 5 bases; unmatched junction nucleotides: 23. CDR3 loop: CASSPLFGQGVEYSGETQYF. CDR3 in DNA: TGTGCCAGCAGTCCACTCTTTGGACAGGGGGTAGAATATTCTGGGGAGACCCAGTACTTC. The full variable domain, rest sourced from reference TRBV28 and TRBJ2-5, is DVKVTQSSRYLVKRTGEKVFLECVQDMDHENMFWYRQDPGLGLRLIYFSYDVKMKEKGDIPEGYSVSREKKERFSLILESASTNQTSMYLCASSPLFGQGVEYSGETQYFGPGTRLLVL.

J is TRBJ2-7 and V is TRBV6-5; TRBD2 is a possible D gene (5 bases). V shed 0 bases and J shed 2 bases, with 11 bases lying between them. Germline loops: CDR1 MNHEY, CDR2 SVGAGI. The CDR3 has 15 residues. CDR3 sequence (DNA): TGTGCCAGCAGTTACTCAGTCACCGGGACCTACGAGCAGTACTTC. Its translation is CASSYSVTGTYEQYF.

The chain uses TRBV10-3 and TRBJ2-2; 12 positions agree with TRBD2. There are 16 residues in the CDR3. Germline V gives CDR1 ENHRY, CDR2 SYGVKD. With V trimmed by 2 bases and J by 7 bases, 5 bases remained unmatched. The CDR3 reads CAISEVTSGGGGELFF. CDR3 coding DNA: TGTGCCATCAGTGAGGTGACTAGCGGGGGAGGCGGGGAGCTGTTTTTT.

The J gene is TRBJ1-2, the V gene TRBV11-3; D is possibly TRBD1 (6 bases). Trimming took off 0 bases at V and 7 bases at J, with 15 bases between the two ends. The germline V gene has CDR1 SGHNT and CDR2 YENEEA. CDR3 length: 15 residues. CDR3 sequence: CASSLDLNRVGGYTF. CDR3 nucleotides: TGTGCCAGCAGCTTAGATCTCAACAGGGTTGGTGGCTACACCTTC.